This T cell receptor beta chain emerged from a study of identical twins (dated by TCRdb to 2016 to 2017). About the full investigation: TCR alpha and beta repertoires from monozygotic twins, unrelated adults of various ages and cord blood were deep-sequenced to test whether fetal clonotypes persist. To rule out contamination, the twin experiments were replicated at different times with different library preparation protocols. Here is what the overall study found, with its caveats: Abundant cord blood beta clonotypes carried fewer insertions; young adult naive repertoires showed a weaker similar trend, while memory repertoires showed none. Out-of-frame TCR alpha sequences shared between twins showed an excess of low generation-probability sequences compared with coincidental sharing between unrelated individuals. In monozygotic twins, recombination models systematically underestimated out-of-frame TCR alpha sharing, but the models matched the sharing seen between unrelated individuals. Excess twin sharing in beta out-of-frame sequences was weaker because fewer shared sequences lowered the signal-to-noise ratio. Zero-insertion analyses could be partly confounded by invariant T cells such as MAIT and iNKT, although diverse VJ usage argued against such confounding for most clonotypes. Because the same donors could not be followed over many years, the conclusions relied on cross-sectional statistical analysis.

V and J are truncated by 3 bases and 8 bases respectively, leaving an intervening sequence of 16 bases. The CDR3, from cysteine to phenylalanine, totals 15 residues. Only the CDR3 DNA is retained, 45 bases long and in frame from the first base. From a lookup of the germline V gene, CDR1 and CDR2 are MGHRA and YSYEKL. Points on this clonotype: Its antigen target is currently unknown. It has no much larger one-base neighbor in the sample; base qualities were not kept.

The protocol used for the library was 5' RACE. TCRdb lists the instrument as Illumina HiSeq 2000. Template switching introduced a universal primer binding site; the final cDNA contained a unique molecular identifier, enabling accurate counting of TCR cDNA molecules. First-strand cDNA for TCR alpha and beta chains was synthesized from specific primers in the conserved constant-segment region. To control for contamination, every cDNA library carried two barcodes: a SMART-Mk sample barcode plus Illumina barcodes. Two successive PCR steps introduced TruSeq adapter sequences along with Illumina sample barcodes. TCR alpha and beta cDNA libraries were sequenced on the Illumina HiSeq platform with custom primers. The authors' analysis ran thus. Raw reads were processed with MiGEC to extract unique molecular identifiers, and MiXCR was used to determine CDR3 positions. Recombination models were inferred per individual with the repgenHMM and IGoR tools using an EM algorithm. The tcR package in R was used for shared clonotype analysis, with sharing normalized by the product of cloneset sizes. To study raw recombination without the effects of thymic and clonal selection, out-of-frame nonproductive sequences were analyzed. TCRdb handled the public reads itself, with Q25 trimming in fastp and clone calling in MiXCR, and kept productive beta chains. Here each entry gathers all rows of one CDR3 protein and keeps the most common genes and DNA. The V and J calls shown here were made by TCRdb, not taken from the authors' results. The sample records hundreds of thousands of distinct CDR3 sequences, 20% to 25% of which are singletons. The top ten hold approximately 0.52% of the sample.

Only healthy Caucasian donors were included. The twin cohort consisted of three pairs of female monozygotic twins, all aged roughly 18 to 29 years. CD4+ and CD8+ T cell populations were isolated with positive isolation kits from Invitrogen. The same sample was also studied in work on yellow fever vaccine responses in identical twins. The second study's authors report: The T cell response to vaccination in identical twins was reported by the authors to appear partly convergent and partly personalized. In identical twins, the study followed T cell clones that responded to the vaccine with precision.

The TCR originated in a woman aged 18 to 35 in good health. The rearranged chain carries TRBV4-1 and TRBJ2-2; TRBD1 is a possible D gene, resting on 6 matching bases. Sequencing was done on a sample of CD4+ T cells sorted from blood. The DNA is as follows: TGCGCCAGCAGCCATAAGACAGGCGCGAAGGGGGAGCTGTTTTTT. Its protein is CASSHKTGAKGELFF.